Following are 20 T cell receptor beta chains from one sample sequenced in a study of Ad26.COV2.S vaccination and SARS-CoV-2 variants. Specified treatment: over 15 received Ad26.COV2.S at low or high dose, single or two shots; about five received placebo; per-sample allocation not given. It was on day 63 after the first vaccine or placebo injection that samples were taken. Profiling relied on immunoSEQ multiplex PCR, and the TCRdb table lists in-frame clones only, not all of them. The table lists 320,000 or so clones, around 90% of them singletons. Sequences were derived from peripheral blood, sampled in a trial of Ad26.COV2.S vaccine versus placebo. These receptors originate from a person aged 18-65 years who received the Ad26.COV2.S COVID-19 vaccine or a placebo.

CDR3 region: CASSQGDSTDTQYF. The CDR3, as DNA: TGCGCCAGCAGCCAAGGGGACTCCACAGATACGCAGTATTTT. The chain has TRBV4-3 and TRBJ2-3; possibly TRBD2 for D (6 bases). CDR3 size: 14 residues. Trimming removed 1 base from V and 2 bases from J, with 7 bases in between. Germline assignment: CDR1 LGHNA and CDR2 YSLEER.

V usage is TRBV7-9 and J usage is TRBJ2-1; D is unresolved. The ends were cut back, 3 bases at V and 8 bases at J, with 17 bases in the middle. The germline CDR1 and CDR2 sequences are SEHNR and FQNEAQ (reference sequence). The CDR3 is 15 residues long. CDR3 amino acids: CASSFIGLSTDEQFF. CDR3 in DNA: TGTGCCAGCAGCTTTATAGGTCTCTCGACCGATGAGCAGTTCTTC. Full variable domain (rest looked up from reference TRBV7-9 and TRBJ2-1): DTGVSQNPRHKITKRGQNVTFRCDPISEHNRLYWYRQTLGQGPEFLTYFQNEAQLEKSRLLSDRFSAERPKGSFSTLEIQRTEQGDSAMYLCASSFIGLSTDEQFFGPGTRLTVL.

Note on this clone: The sample holds other DNA sequences that translate to the same CDR3. The V gene is TRBV29-1, the J gene TRBJ1-5, with D perhaps TRBD1 (5 bases). From germline, CDR1 is SQVTM and CDR2 ANQGSEA. V dropped 4 bases and J dropped 1 base, with 5 bases sitting between them. This CDR3 spans 12 amino acids. CDR3 DNA: TGCAGCGTTGGGGGGAGCAATCAGCCCCAGCATTTT. Residues: CSVGGSNQPQHF. The full variable domain, rest sourced from reference TRBV29-1 and TRBJ1-5, is SAVISQKPSRDICQRGTSLTIQCQVDSQVTMMFWYRQQPGQSLTLIATANQGSEATYESGFVIDKFPISRPNLTFSTLTVSNMSPEDSSIYLCSVGGSNQPQHFGDGTRLSIL.

In DNA form, the CDR3 reads TGCGCCAGCAGCGAACGAGGACAGATGAACACTGAAGCTTTCTTT. This codes for CASSERGQMNTEAFF. The V and J genes are TRBV5-1 and TRBJ1-1; TRBD1 is a possible D gene (6 bases). Trimming took 4 bases from V and 0 from J, leaving 13 bases between them. This CDR3 has 15 amino acids. The germline V gene has CDR1 SGHRS and CDR2 YFSETQ.

The chain couples TRBV10-3 to TRBJ1-3; no clear D gene. Germline loops: CDR1 ENHRY, CDR2 SYGVKD. The CDR3 is 15 residues long. V lost 2 bases and J lost 0, with 8 bases in between. CDR3 coding DNA: TGTGCCATCAGTGAGAGAGGGTACTCTGGAAACACCATATATTTT. It yields the protein CAISERGYSGNTIYF.

This rearrangement joins TRBV15 to TRBJ2-1; the D call may be TRBD1 or TRBD2 (6 bases each). V was pared by 8 bases and J by 8 bases, with 13 bases between. The length of the CDR3 is 12 residues. Looked up from germline, CDR1 is LNHNV and CDR2 is YYDKDF (reference sequence). In DNA form, the CDR3 reads TGTGCCACCGGGGTCGGGGGCGATGAGCAGTTCTTC. Its protein product is CATGVGGDEQFF. The entire variable domain, with the rest obtained from reference TRBV15 and TRBJ2-1, is as follows: DAMVIQNPRYQVTQFGKPVTLSCSQTLNHNVMYWYQQKSSQAPKLLFHYYDKDFNNEADTPDNFQSRRPNTSFCFLDIRSPGLGDTAMYLCATGVGGDEQFFGPGTRLTVL.

In this sample, this clone turned up once. The chain is built from TRBV6-1 and TRBJ1-2; maybe TRBD1 (5 bases). V shed 5 bases and J shed 8 bases, with 15 bases lying between them. The CDR3 sequence is 13 residues long. CDR1 is MNHNS, CDR2 SASEGT, per germline. CDR3 coding DNA: TGTGCCAGCAGTCTACAGGCTGGGGAAGGCTACACCTTC. Translated, it gives CASSLQAGEGYTF.

The chain employs TRBV7-6 and TRBJ1-4, with TRBD1 identical over 8 bases. Germline trimming cut 5 bases from V and 3 bases from J; bases unmatched to any gene: 8. CDR1 and CDR2 from the germline V gene are SGHVS and FNYEAQ. The CDR3 is made up of 16 amino acids. The CDR3 DNA reads TGTGCCAGCAGCCGGACAGGGCCAGGGGCTAATGAAAAACTGTTTTTT. It codes for CASSRTGPGANEKLFF.

V usage is TRBV6-2 or TRBV6-3 and J usage is TRBJ1-2; 7 nucleotides align to TRBD1. Unmatched junction bases numbered 7, after V lost 3 bases and J lost 3 bases. CDR3 size: 15 residues. Germline CDR1 and CDR2: MNHEY and SVGEGT. CDR3: CASSYLDRTDYGYTF. DNA for the CDR3: TGTGCCAGCAGTTATTTGGACAGGACGGACTATGGCTACACCTTC.

In DNA, the CDR3 is TGTGCCAGCAGCGCCCATTCGGATGAGCAGTTCTTC. As protein: CASSAHSDEQFF. The chain joins TRBV9 to TRBJ2-1, with D hard to call. The CDR3 has 12 amino acids. V was pared by 3 bases and J by 8 bases, with 9 bases between. Germline assignment: CDR1 SGDLS and CDR2 YYNGEE.

V usage is TRBV29-1 and J usage is TRBJ1-2; 7 positions agree with TRBD1. Germline V gives CDR1 SQVTM, CDR2 ANQGSEA. Trimming at V came to 7 bases and at J to 8 bases, leaving 7 bases not matched to a gene. This CDR3 spans 11 amino acids. The CDR3 sequence is CSAGDRRGYTF. CDR3 nucleotides: TGCAGCGCCGGGGACAGACGAGGCTACACCTTC.

CDR3 region: CASSPSHGTMIGGEQFF. CDR3 nucleotides: TGCGCCAGCAGCCCGTCCCACGGGACCATGATTGGGGGAGAGCAGTTCTTC. This rearrangement joins TRBV4-3 to TRBJ2-1; D may match TRBD1 or TRBD2 (5 bases each). V gave up 4 bases and J gave up 10 bases, with 26 bases separating them. CDR3 length: 17 amino acids. From germline, CDR1 is LGHNA and CDR2 YSLEER.

The chain carries TRBV7-9 and TRBJ2-2, with 8 bases identical to TRBD1. The CDR3 totals 14 residues. CDR1 and CDR2 (germline): SEHNR, FQNEAQ (reference sequence). Trimming cost V 3 bases and J 7 bases; bases outside gene matches: 4. CDR3 amino acids: CASSFSGGNGELFF. As DNA, the CDR3 is TGTGCCAGCAGCTTTTCAGGGGGCAACGGGGAGCTGTTTTTT.

The chain carries TRBV27 and TRBJ1-2, with 9 bases fitting TRBD1. With 1 base clipped from V and 5 bases from J, the junction kept 11 bases outside the gene matches. Per germline, CDR1 MNHEY and CDR2 SMNVEV (reference sequence). The CDR3 is 17 residues long. The CDR3 here is CASSLLPGTGRDYGYTF. For the CDR3, the DNA is TGTGCCAGCAGTTTATTGCCCGGGACAGGGAGGGATTATGGCTACACCTTC.

The chain employs TRBV10-3 and TRBJ1-1; D ambiguous. CDR1 and CDR2 (germline): ENHRY, SYGVKD. V lost 0 bases to trimming and J lost 2 bases, with 16 bases between them. CDR3 length equals 17 residues. CDR3 sequence (DNA): TGTGCCATCAGTGAGTCGATTTGGGAGCGAGGAAACACTGAAGCTTTCTTT. Amino acid sequence: CAISESIWERGNTEAFF.

This clone was seen only a few times. The chain joins TRBV19 to TRBJ1-1; 8 nucleotides align to TRBD1. The CDR3 is made up of 15 amino acids. Germline assignment: CDR1 LNHDA and CDR2 SQIVND (reference sequence). Trimming cost V 3 bases and J 0 bases; bases outside gene matches: 3. The CDR3 sequence: CASSMGQEMNTEAFF. Written as DNA, the CDR3 is TGTGCCAGTAGTATGGGACAGGAGATGAACACTGAAGCTTTCTTT.

The chain links TRBV12-3 or TRBV12-4 to TRBJ2-1; TRBD1 is a possible D gene (6 bases). Trimming pared 6 bases from V and 8 bases from J, leaving 14 bases between. The CDR3 consists of 13 residues. CDR3 protein: CASSQQGRDEQFF. The CDR3 DNA reads as TGTGCCAGCAGCCAACAGGGTAGGGATGAGCAGTTCTTC.

The rearrangement joins TRBV4-1 to TRBJ1-1; maybe TRBD1 (6 bases). The CDR3 runs 14 residues. V lost 0 bases and J 7 bases, leaving 12 bases between the germline ends. Germline-derived CDR1 and CDR2 are MGHRA and YSYEKL. In DNA, the CDR3 is TGCGCCAGCAGCCAAGAAGGGGGGTGGGGTGAAGCTTTCTTT. This encodes CASSQEGGWGEAFF.

The chain combines TRBV9 with TRBJ2-3; TRBD1 aligns across 7 bases. The V segment lost 4 bases and the J segment 1 base; nucleotides outside the gene matches: 6. Germline CDR1 is SGDLS and CDR2 is YYNGEE. The CDR3 runs to 15 residues. The CDR3 DNA is TGTGCCAGCAGCTGGGGTGGGACAGGCACAGATACGCAGTATTTT. Its protein is CASSWGGTGTDTQYF.

This clone was seen only once. The rearrangement links TRBV25-1 to TRBJ1-5; D perhaps matches TRBD1 (5 bases). CDR1 is MGHDK and CDR2 is SYGVNS in the germline V gene. V gave up 4 bases and J gave up 3 bases, with 10 bases separating them. The CDR3 is 14 amino acids. Written as DNA, the CDR3 is TGTGCCAGCAGTGTTCAGGGCCCCAATCAGCCCCAGCATTTT. This gives the protein CASSVQGPNQPQHF. The full variable domain, with the rest looked up from reference TRBV25-1 and TRBJ1-5, is EADIYQTPRYLVIGTGKKITLECSQTMGHDKMYWYQQDPGMELHLIHYSYGVNSTEKGDLSSESTVSRIRTEHFPLTLESARPSHTSQYLCASSVQGPNQPQHFGDGTRLSIL.